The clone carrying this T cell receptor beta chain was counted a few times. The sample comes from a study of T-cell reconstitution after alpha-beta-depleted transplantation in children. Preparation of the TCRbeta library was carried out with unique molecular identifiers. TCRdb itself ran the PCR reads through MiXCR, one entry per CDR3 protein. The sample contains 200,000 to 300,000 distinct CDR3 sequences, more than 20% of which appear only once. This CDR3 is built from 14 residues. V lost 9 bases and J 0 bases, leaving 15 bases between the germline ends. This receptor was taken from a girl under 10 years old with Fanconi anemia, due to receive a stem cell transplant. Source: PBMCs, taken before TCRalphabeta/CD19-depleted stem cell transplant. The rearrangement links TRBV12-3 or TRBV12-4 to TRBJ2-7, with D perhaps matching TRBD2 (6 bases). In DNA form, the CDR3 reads TGTGCCAGTACCGAGGACTATCCCTCCTACGAGCAGTACTTC. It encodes CASTEDYPSYEQYF.